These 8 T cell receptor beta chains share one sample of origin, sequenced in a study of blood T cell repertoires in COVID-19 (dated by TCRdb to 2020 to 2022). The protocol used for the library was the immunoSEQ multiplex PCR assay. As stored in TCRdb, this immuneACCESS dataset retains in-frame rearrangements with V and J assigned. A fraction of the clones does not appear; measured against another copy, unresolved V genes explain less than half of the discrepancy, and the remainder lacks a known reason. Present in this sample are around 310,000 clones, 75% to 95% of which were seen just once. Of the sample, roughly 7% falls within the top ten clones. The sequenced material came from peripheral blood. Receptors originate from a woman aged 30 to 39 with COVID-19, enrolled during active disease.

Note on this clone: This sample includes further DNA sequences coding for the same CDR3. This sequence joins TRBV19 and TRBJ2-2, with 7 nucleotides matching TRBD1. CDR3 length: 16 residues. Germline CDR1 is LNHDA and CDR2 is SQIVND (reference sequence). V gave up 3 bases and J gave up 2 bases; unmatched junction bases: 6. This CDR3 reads CASSIVGTANTGELFF. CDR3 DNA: TGTGCCAGTAGTATCGTCGGGACAGCCAACACCGGGGAGCTGTTTTTT.

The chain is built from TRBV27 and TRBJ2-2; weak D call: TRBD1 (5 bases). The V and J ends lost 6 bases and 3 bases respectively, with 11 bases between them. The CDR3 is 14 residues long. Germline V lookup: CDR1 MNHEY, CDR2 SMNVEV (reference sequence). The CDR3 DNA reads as TGTGCCAGCAGAGGGCAGGGCTACACCGGGGAGCTGTTTTTT. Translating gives CASRGQGYTGELFF.

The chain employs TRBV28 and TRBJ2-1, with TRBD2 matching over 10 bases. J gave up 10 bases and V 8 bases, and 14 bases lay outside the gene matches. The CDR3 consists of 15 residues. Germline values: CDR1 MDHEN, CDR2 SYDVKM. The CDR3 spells CASLPSGRRGGEQFF. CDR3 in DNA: TGTGCCAGCCTACCTAGCGGGAGAAGAGGCGGGGAGCAGTTCTTC.

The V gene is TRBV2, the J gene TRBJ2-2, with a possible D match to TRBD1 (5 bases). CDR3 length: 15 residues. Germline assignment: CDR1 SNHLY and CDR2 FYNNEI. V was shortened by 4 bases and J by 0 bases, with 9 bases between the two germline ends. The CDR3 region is CASSVPGPNTGELFF. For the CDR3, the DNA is TGTGCCAGCAGTGTCCCAGGGCCGAACACCGGGGAGCTGTTTTTT.

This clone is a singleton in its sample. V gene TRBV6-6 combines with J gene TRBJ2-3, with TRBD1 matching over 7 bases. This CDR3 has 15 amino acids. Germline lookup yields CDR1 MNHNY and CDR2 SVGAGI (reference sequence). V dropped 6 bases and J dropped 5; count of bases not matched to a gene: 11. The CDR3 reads CASSRGRDSGDTQYF. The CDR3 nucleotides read TGTGCCAGCAGCCGAGGCCGGGACAGCGGAGATACGCAGTATTTT.

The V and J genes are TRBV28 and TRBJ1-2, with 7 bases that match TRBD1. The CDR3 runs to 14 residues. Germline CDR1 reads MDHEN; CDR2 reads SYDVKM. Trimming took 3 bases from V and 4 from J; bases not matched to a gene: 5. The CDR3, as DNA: TGTGCCAGCAGTTTTACCGGGACAGTCTATGGCTACACCTTC. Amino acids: CASSFTGTVYGYTF.

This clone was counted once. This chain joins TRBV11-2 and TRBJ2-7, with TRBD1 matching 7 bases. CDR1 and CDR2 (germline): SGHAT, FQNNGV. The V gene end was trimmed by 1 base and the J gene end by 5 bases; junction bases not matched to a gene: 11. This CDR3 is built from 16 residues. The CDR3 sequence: CASSLVGRGSSHEQYF. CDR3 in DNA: TGTGCCAGCAGCTTAGTTGGCAGGGGGTCTTCCCACGAGCAGTACTTC.

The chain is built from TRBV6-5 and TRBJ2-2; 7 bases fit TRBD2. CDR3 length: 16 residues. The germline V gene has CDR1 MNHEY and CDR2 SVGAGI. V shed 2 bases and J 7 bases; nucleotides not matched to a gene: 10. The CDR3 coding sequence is TGTGCCAGCAGTTACGGGGAAGCGGGATGGAACGGGGAGCTGTTTTTT. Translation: CASSYGEAGWNGELFF.